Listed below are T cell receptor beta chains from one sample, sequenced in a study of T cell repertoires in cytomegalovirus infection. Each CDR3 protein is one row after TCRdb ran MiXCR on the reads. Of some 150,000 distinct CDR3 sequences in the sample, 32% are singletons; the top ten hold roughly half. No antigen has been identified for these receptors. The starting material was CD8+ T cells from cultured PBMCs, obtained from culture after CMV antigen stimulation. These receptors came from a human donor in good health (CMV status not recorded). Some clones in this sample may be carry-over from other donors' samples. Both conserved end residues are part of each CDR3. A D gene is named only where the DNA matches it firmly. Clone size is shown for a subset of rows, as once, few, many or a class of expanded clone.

CASSLIVRQYYPATNEKLFF TGTGCCAGCAGCTTAATCGTCCGACAGTATTATCCTGCAACTAATGAAAAACTGTTTTTT - TRBJ1-4 TRBV7-4 -
CASSLQQVNEQFF TGCGCCAGCAGCTTACAACAGGTTAATGAGCAGTTCTTC few TRBJ2-1 TRBV5-1 -
CASSSGLAQYF TGTGCCAGCAGCTCGGGACTCGCGCAGTACTTC - TRBJ2-7 TRBV7-2 -
CASTQPGQGYEQYF TGTGCCAGCACCCAACCGGGACAGGGCTACGAGCAGTACTTC - TRBJ2-7 TRBV6-2/TRBV6-3 TRBD1
CASSGREDPARGYTF TGTGCCAGCAGTGGAAGGGAGGACCCGGCGAGAGGCTACACCTTC - TRBJ1-2 TRBV2 -
CASSFDGRGSYEQYF TGTGCCAGCAGTTTTGACGGTAGGGGGTCCTACGAGCAGTACTTC few TRBJ2-7 TRBV12-3/TRBV12-4 -
CASSSDDRAEAFF TGTGCCAGCAGTTCCGATGACAGGGCAGAAGCTTTCTTT few TRBJ1-1 TRBV27 TRBD1
CASSFQAYSETQYF TGTGCCAGCAGCTTCCAAGCTTACTCAGAGACCCAGTACTTC many TRBJ2-5 TRBV7-2 -
CASSILLDSNQPQHF TGTGCCAGTAGTATACTATTGGATAGCAATCAGCCCCAGCATTTT - TRBJ1-5 TRBV19 -
CASSDDWEQYF TGTGCCAGCAGTGATGATTGGGAGCAGTACTTC - TRBJ2-7 TRBV6-1 -
CASSLQVLGDYNEQFF TGTGCCAGCAGTTTACAGGTCCTAGGGGATTACAATGAGCAGTTCTTC - TRBJ2-1 TRBV12-3/TRBV12-4 -
CASSQLGEPLSYYEQYF TGCGCCAGCAGCCAACTCGGGGAGCCACTCTCTTACTACGAGCAGTACTTC few TRBJ2-7 TRBV4-1 -
CASSSRGTGGGYTF TGTGCCAGCAGTTCCCGAGGGACCGGCGGTGGCTACACCTTC few TRBJ1-2 TRBV28 -
CASSQATGAAEKLFF TGTGCCAGCAGCCAAGCAACAGGGGCGGCTGAAAAACTGTTTTTT - TRBJ1-4 TRBV7-8 TRBD1
CSARSFGQLNEQFF TGCAGTGCTAGAAGCTTCGGACAGCTGAATGAGCAGTTCTTC - TRBJ2-1 TRBV20-1 -
CASSHRDADTQYF TGTGCCAGCAGCCACAGGGACGCAGATACGCAGTATTTT - TRBJ2-3 TRBV5-4 -
CASSLATETNTEAFF TGTGCCAGCAGCTTAGCGACTGAAACTAACACTGAAGCTTTCTTT few TRBJ1-1 TRBV7-6 -
CASSQVPTPNRDQPQHF TGCGCCAGCAGCCAAGTTCCAACCCCTAACAGGGATCAGCCCCAGCATTTT many TRBJ1-5 TRBV4-1 -
CASSDPRTSGGSYNEQFF TGTGCCAGCAGCGACCCTCGGACTAGCGGGGGGTCCTACAATGAGCAGTTCTTC - TRBJ2-1 TRBV11-1 TRBD2
CASKERGGQETQYF TGTGCCAGCAAGGAGAGGGGGGGCCAAGAGACCCAGTACTTC few TRBJ2-5 TRBV27 -
CSARDLRDVFYEQYF TGCAGTGCTAGAGATCTGCGAGACGTTTTCTACGAGCAGTACTTC - TRBJ2-7 TRBV20-1 -
CASFKGTMNTEAFF TGTGCCAGCTTTAAGGGGACTATGAACACTGAAGCTTTCTTT few TRBJ1-1 TRBV27 -
CASSFQGLYNEQFF TGTGCCAGCAGCTTCCAAGGGCTCTACAATGAGCAGTTCTTC few TRBJ2-1 TRBV7-6 -
CAISPGNTEAFF TGTGCCATCTCGCCCGGGAACACTGAAGCTTTCTTT few TRBJ1-1 TRBV7-9 -
CATSLISYNEQFF TGTGCCACCAGTCTAATCTCCTACAATGAGCAGTTCTTC - TRBJ2-1 TRBV15 -
CASSIDGLAQHF TGTGCCAGCAGTATCGACGGACTAGCCCAGCATTTT - TRBJ1-5 TRBV6-6 -
CATSRDIGTIYGYTF TGTGCCACCAGCAGAGATATTGGGACAATCTATGGCTACACCTTC - TRBJ1-2 TRBV15 -
CSGWDDLNTEAFF TGCAGCGGCTGGGATGATTTGAACACTGAAGCTTTCTTT - TRBJ1-1 TRBV29-1 -
CASSATLGETEAFF TGTGCCAGCAGTGCAACCTTGGGAGAAACTGAAGCTTTCTTT many TRBJ1-1 TRBV2 -